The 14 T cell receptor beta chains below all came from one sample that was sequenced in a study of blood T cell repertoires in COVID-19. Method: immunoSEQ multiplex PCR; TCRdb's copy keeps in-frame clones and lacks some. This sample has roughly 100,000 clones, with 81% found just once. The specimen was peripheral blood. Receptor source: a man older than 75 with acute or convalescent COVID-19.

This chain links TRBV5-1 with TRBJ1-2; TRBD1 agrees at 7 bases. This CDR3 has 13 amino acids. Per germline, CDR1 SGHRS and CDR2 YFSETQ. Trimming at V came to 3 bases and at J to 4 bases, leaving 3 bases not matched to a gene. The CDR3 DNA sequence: TGCGCCAGCAGCTCGGACAGGACCTATGGCTACACCTTC. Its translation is CASSSDRTYGYTF.

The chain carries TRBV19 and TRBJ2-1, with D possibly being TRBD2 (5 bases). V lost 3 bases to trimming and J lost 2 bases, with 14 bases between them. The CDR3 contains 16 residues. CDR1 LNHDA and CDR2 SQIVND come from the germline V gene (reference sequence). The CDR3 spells CASSMFRRTAYNEQFF. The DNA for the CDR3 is TGTGCCAGTAGTATGTTTCGGAGGACGGCCTACAATGAGCAGTTCTTC.

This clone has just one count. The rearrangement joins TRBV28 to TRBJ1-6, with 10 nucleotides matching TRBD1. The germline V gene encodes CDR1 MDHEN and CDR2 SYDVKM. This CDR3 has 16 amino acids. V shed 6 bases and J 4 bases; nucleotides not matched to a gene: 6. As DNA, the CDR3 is TGTGCCAGCAGAAGGACAGGGGGTAGTTATAATTCACCCCTCCACTTT. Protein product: CASRRTGGSYNSPLHF.

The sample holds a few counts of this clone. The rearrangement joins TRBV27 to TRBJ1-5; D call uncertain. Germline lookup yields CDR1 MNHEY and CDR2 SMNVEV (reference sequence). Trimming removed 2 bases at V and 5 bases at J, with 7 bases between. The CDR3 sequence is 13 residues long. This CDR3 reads CASSLDNYQPQHF. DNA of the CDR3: TGTGCCAGCAGTTTAGACAACTATCAGCCCCAGCATTTT.

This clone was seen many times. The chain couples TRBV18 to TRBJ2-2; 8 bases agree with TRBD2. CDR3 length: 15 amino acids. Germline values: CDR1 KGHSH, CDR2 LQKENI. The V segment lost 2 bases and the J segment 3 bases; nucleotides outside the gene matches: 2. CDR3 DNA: TGTGCCAGCTCACCAACGACTAGCGACACCGGGGAGCTGTTTTTT. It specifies CASSPTTSDTGELFF.

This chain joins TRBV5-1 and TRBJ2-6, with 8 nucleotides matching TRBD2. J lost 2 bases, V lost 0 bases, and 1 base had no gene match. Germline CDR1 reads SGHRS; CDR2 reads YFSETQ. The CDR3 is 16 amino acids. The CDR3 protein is CASSLAGGTGANVLTF. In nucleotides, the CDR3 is TGCGCCAGCAGCTTGGCGGGGGGGACTGGGGCCAACGTCCTGACTTTC.

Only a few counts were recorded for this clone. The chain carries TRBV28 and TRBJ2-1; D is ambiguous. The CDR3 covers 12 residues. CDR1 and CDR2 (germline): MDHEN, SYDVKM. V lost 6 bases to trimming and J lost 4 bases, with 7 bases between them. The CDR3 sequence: CASSLPYNEQFF. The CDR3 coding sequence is TGTGCCAGCAGCTTACCTTACAATGAGCAGTTCTTC.

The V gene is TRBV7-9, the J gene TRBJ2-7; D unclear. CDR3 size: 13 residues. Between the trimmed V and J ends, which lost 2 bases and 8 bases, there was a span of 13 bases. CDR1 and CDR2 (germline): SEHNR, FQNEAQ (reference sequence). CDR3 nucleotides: TGTGCCAGCAGCTTATTCGATGGTGAGAAGCAGTACTTC. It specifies CASSLFDGEKQYF. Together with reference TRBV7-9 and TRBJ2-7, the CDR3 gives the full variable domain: DTGVSQNPRHKITKRGQNVTFRCDPISEHNRLYWYRQTLGQGPEFLTYFQNEAQLEKSRLLSDRFSAERPKGSFSTLEIQRTEQGDSAMYLCASSLFDGEKQYFGPGTRLTVT.

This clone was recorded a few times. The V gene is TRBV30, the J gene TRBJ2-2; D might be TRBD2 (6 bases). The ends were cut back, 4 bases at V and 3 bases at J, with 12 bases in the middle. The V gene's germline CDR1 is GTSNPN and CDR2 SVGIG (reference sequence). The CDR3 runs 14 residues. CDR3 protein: CAWKAGLDTGELFF. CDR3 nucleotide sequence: TGTGCCTGGAAGGCGGGGCTAGACACCGGGGAGCTGTTTTTT.

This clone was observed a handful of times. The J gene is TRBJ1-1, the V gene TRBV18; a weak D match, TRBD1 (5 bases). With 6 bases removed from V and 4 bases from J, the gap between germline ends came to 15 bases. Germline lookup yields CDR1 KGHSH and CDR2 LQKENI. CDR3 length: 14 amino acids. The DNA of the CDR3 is TGTGCCAGCTCCCCAACAGGCATGGGCACTGAAGCTTTCTTT. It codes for CASSPTGMGTEAFF.

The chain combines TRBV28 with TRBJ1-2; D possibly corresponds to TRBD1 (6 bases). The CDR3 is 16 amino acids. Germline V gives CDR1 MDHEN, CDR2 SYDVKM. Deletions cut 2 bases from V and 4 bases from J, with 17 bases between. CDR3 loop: CASSLAFSRGSYGYTF. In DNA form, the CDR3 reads TGTGCCAGCAGTTTAGCCTTCAGCAGGGGAAGCTATGGCTACACCTTC.

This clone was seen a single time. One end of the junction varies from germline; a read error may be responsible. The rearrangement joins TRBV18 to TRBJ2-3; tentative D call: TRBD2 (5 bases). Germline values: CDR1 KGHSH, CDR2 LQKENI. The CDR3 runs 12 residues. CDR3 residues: CASSPPGKAPNF. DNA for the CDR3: TGTGCCAGCTCACCTCCGGGGAAGGCCCCAAATTTT.

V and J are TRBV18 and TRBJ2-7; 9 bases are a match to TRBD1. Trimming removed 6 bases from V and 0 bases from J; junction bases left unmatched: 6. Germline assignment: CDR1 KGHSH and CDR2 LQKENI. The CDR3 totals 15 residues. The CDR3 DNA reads TGTGCCAGCTCCGCCGGGACAGGGCTCTCCTACGAGCAGTACTTC. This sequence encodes CASSAGTGLSYEQYF.

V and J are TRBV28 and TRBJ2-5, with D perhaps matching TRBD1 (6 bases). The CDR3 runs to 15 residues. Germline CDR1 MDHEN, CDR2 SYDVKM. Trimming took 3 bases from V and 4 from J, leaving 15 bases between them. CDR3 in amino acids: CASSFGTRRRETQYF. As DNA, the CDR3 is TGTGCCAGCAGTTTTGGGACACGAAGGCGAGAGACCCAGTACTTC.